This TCR beta chain is drawn from a study of blood T cell repertoires in COVID-19 (dated by TCRdb to the early 2020s). About the study as a whole: Samples covering the acute and convalescent phases of COVID-19 were provided by collaborators in the United States, Italy and Spain. The prospective study material was composed of cDNA or gDNA derived from T cells, B-cell-depleted T cells, or PBMCs. The dataset comprised deeply sampled blood TCRbeta repertoires from subjects exposed to, actively infected with, or recovered from COVID-19. The repertoires were made available in a free public database intended to serve as a resource for research on the immune response to SARS-CoV-2. The samples were drawn from the first 160 participants of the ongoing ImmuneRACE study and from 1,254 subjects provided by 6 global collaborators. Nearly every sample came with metadata listing a de-identified subject ID, COVID-19 status, age in years and sex. HLA class I and class II types, where available, came from metadata supplied by the sample provider rather than from assay-based typing.

CDR1 and CDR2, looked up from the germline V gene, are KGHDR and SFDVKD. The CDR3 contains 15 residues, cysteine and phenylalanine counted. CDR3 DNA is the only sequence kept; it has 45 bases, read in frame from the first base. Between the V and J ends, shortened by 0 bases and 2 bases respectively, the junction contains 9 bases. About this clone itself: Its recognized antigen is unknown. No quality values exist for individual bases; no much larger clone is one base distant.

Whole blood was collected in K2EDTA tubes by collaborating institutions according to the institutions' own protocols. For TCRbeta analysis, collaborators shipped samples in one of three forms: frozen whole blood, isolated PBMCs, or DNA extracted from either of those sample types. Beyond this particular receptor, the publication reports: Clinical and demographic metadata were provided uncurated, with the amount varying by source and participant.

TCRbeta CDR3 regions were amplified from genomic DNA by means of the immunoSEQ Assay, a bias-controlled multiplex PCR. The published analysis was carried out like this. The number of nucleated cells in each sample was estimated from the amplification of reference gene primers within the assay. Sequence reads were collapsed and filtered to measure the absolute abundance of every unique TCRbeta CDR3 rearrangement. Productive Simpson clonality was computed per sample as the square root of Simpson's diversity index over productive rearrangements. As stored in TCRdb, this immuneACCESS dataset retains in-frame rearrangements with V and J assigned. A fraction of the clones does not appear; measured against another copy, unresolved V genes explain less than half of the discrepancy, and the remainder lacks a known reason. That table supplies the V and J calls and clone size; D and trimming were determined from the DNA. The sample includes around 140,000 clones, with 80% to 90% observed a single time. Around 1.7% of the sample lies in the top ten.

The receptor's source is a woman aged 50 to 65 with acute or convalescent COVID-19. The receptor chain draws on TRBV24-1 and TRBJ2-5; TRBD1 is perhaps the D gene, given 5 matching bases. Sample: peripheral blood. CDR3 reads: CATSDLFGQQETQYF. The DNA sequence is as follows: TGTGCCACCAGTGATTTGTTCGGACAACAAGAGACCCAGTACTTC.